The present T cell receptor beta chain was sequenced within a study of T cells in Graves' hyperthyroidism and ophthalmopathy. Study-level background: Pretreatment peripheral blood was obtained at initial diagnosis.

The ends lost 8 bases at V and 4 bases at J; junction bases unmatched: 5. This CDR3 spans 13 amino acids. Every diagnosis used clinical symptoms, serum thyroxine and TRAb, thyroid ultrasound and orbital computed tomography. This clonotype was found many times. Template material for amplifying TCR beta CDR3 regions consisted of RNA transcripts. First-round RT-PCR with HTBI primers amplified the TCR CDR3 region. TCRdb processed the multiplex PCR reads anew with MiXCR; each CDR3 protein has one entry. The data contain some 500,000 distinct CDR3 sequences, about an eighth of them singletons. What was sequenced was blood. The clonotype was recovered from a woman aged 18-29 years with Graves' hyperthyroidism. The V and J genes are TRBV12-3 or TRBV12-4 and TRBJ1-5; 7 bases match TRBD1. The CDR3 sequence: CASAGGRNQPQHF. The CDR3 DNA reads as TGTGCCAGCGCAGGGGGTCGGAATCAGCCCCAGCATTTT.